What follows is one T cell receptor (beta chain) and its context. This entry comes from a study of blood T cell repertoires in COVID-19. About the study: Acute and convalescent COVID-19 specimens originated in the United States, Italy and Spain. Sources were T cells, B-cell-depleted T cells, or PBMCs; the material itself was cDNA or gDNA.

Original methodology: Reference gene primer amplification in the assay estimated nucleated cell counts. Repertoires were generated with immunoSEQ multiplex PCR, while TCRdb's copy carries only in-frame clones and drops some. V and J calls and clone size are those listed in that table; D and trimming were worked out from the DNA. The data show about 280,000 clones, approximately 90% seen once. The J segment lost 9 bases and the V segment lost 6 bases, leaving 9 bases of the junction unmatched. CDR1 is MNHNY and CDR2 is SVGAGI in the germline V gene (reference sequence). The CDR3 extends over 14 amino acids.

The chain carries TRBV6-6 and TRBJ2-4; TRBD2 matches at 9 bases. The sample consisted of peripheral blood. The clonotype was recovered from a woman between 25 and 40 years old with active or convalescent COVID-19. The DNA of the CDR3 is TGTGCCAGCAGGGCGGGGGGGCTGTCATTCATTCAGTACTTC. Protein product: CASRAGGLSFIQYF.